Listed below are T cell receptor beta chains from one sample, sequenced in a study of tumor-infiltrating lymphocytes in primary liver carcinoma. One entry per CDR3 protein results from TCRdb running MiXCR on the multiplex PCR reads. The sample consists of approximately 340,000 distinct CDR3 sequences, 65% of them appearing once. The sample comprised peripheral blood. The receptors originated from a man between 35 and 55 years old with primary liver carcinoma and hepatitis B virus infection. Each CDR3 is given with its conserved first and last residue. D genes are given only for firm matches. Rows may omit the clone size; those that give it use once, few, many or a size class.

j_call,d_call,v_call,clone_size,cdr3_aa,cdr3_nt
TRBJ1-1,.,TRBV11-2,.,CASQRGFNSEAFF,TGTGCCAGCCAGCGGGGTTTCAACAGTGAAGCTTTCTTT
TRBJ1-1,.,TRBV5-6,.,CASQGWGGVDTEAFF,TGTGCCAGCCAAGGGTGGGGGGGGGTGGACACTGAAGCTTTCTTT
TRBJ2-5,TRBD2,TRBV12-3/TRBV12-4,many,CASSPPGLAEETQYF,TGTGCCAGCAGCCCCCCGGGACTAGCGGAAGAGACCCAGTACTTC
TRBJ2-2,TRBD2,TRBV7-9,many,CASSFLSGSGTGELFF,TGTGCCAGCAGCTTTCTTAGCGGGAGCGGGACCGGGGAGCTGTTTTTT
TRBJ1-1,TRBD1,TRBV6-2/TRBV6-3,.,CASNPTGSNTEAFF,TGTGCCAGCAACCCGACAGGGTCGAACACTGAAGCTTTCTTT
TRBJ2-5,TRBD2,TRBV11-2,many,CASSPLRASGPIYQYF,TGTGCCAGCAGCCCCCTCCGGGCTAGCGGGCCCATTTATCAGTACTTC
TRBJ1-5,.,TRBV11-2,.,CDSSLDSEEPQHF,TGTGACAGCAGCTTAGATAGCGAAGAGCCCCAGCATTTT
TRBJ2-7,TRBD2,TRBV28,.,CASRQGLAGSHEQYF,TGTGCCAGCAGGCAGGGACTAGCGGGTTCTCACGAGCAGTACTTC
TRBJ1-2,.,TRBV11-2,.,CGNSEQGRGYTF,TGTGGCAACAGCGAACAGGGACGGGGCTACACCTTC
TRBJ2-1,.,TRBV4-1,.,CASSQEGLIYNEQFF,TGCGCCAGCAGCCAAGAGGGGCTAATATACAATGAGCAGTTCTTC
TRBJ1-5,.,TRBV15,.,CATSRAVIHQPQHF,TGTGCCACCAGCAGAGCCGTTATCCATCAGCCCCAGCATTTT
TRBJ2-3,TRBD2,TRBV28,few,CASSGGGATDTQYF,TGTGCCAGCAGTGGGGGAGGGGCAACAGATACGCAGTATTTT
TRBJ2-7,TRBD2,TRBV11-2,once,CASSFYLASGWEQYF,TGTGCCAGCAGCTTTTATTTAGCTAGCGGGTGGGAGCAGTACTTC
TRBJ2-7,TRBD2,TRBV6-2/TRBV6-3,.,CASSSTSGRSKAYEQYF,TGTGCCAGCAGTTCGACCAGCGGGAGATCCAAGGCCTACGAGCAGTACTTC
TRBJ1-2,TRBD1,TRBV12-3/TRBV12-4,.,CASTPVGGGHGYSF,TGTGCCAGCACCCCGGTAGGGGGCGGACATGGCTACAGCTTC
TRBJ2-1,.,TRBV28,few,CASRGGPSSYNEQFF,TGTGCCAGCAGAGGAGGGCCGAGCTCCTACAATGAGCAGTTCTTC
TRBJ2-7,.,TRBV5-6,few,CASSLEGPGDEQYF,TGTGCCAGCAGCTTGGAGGGGCCGGGGGACGAGCAGTACTTC
TRBJ1-1,.,TRBV11-3,.,CASSTYPGARTEAFF,TGTGCCAGCAGCACTTACCCAGGGGCGCGAACTGAAGCTTTCTTT
TRBJ2-2,.,TRBV5-4,.,CASSLTGPGELFF,TGTGCCAGCAGCTTAACAGGCCCCGGGGAGCTGTTTTTT
TRBJ2-1,TRBD2,TRBV4-1,.,CTSSQDWTSYNEQFF,TGCACCAGCAGCCAAGATTGGACTAGCTACAATGAGCAGTTCTTC
TRBJ1-3,.,TRBV11-2,.,CASSIVLPSASGNTIYF,TGTGCCAGCAGTATAGTTCTCCCTAGTGCCTCTGGAAACACCATATATTTT
TRBJ1-5,.,TRBV6-1,.,CAIRGMLSNQPQHF,TGTGCCATCCGCGGCATGTTGAGCAATCAGCCCCAGCATTTT
TRBJ2-2,.,TRBV4-1,.,CASSQEEAIYGELFF,TGCGCCAGCAGCCAAGAGGAGGCCATTTACGGGGAGCTGTTTTTT
TRBJ1-6,.,TRBV7-8,.,CVSSLAADSPLHF,TGTGTCAGCAGCTTAGCAGCCGATTCACCCCTCCACTTT
TRBJ1-5,.,TRBV6-1,many,CASSEAWGYSNQPQHF,TGTGCCAGCAGTGAAGCGTGGGGATATAGCAATCAGCCCCAGCATTTT
TRBJ2-7,TRBD1,TRBV28,.,CASRPTGTGSLEF,TGTGCCAGCAGACCGACCGGGACAGGGTCACTTGAGTTC
TRBJ1-6,TRBD1,TRBV30,.,CAWSRGPNSPLHF,TGTGCCTGGTCCAGGGGGCCTAATTCACCCCTCCACTTT
TRBJ1-5,.,TRBV11-2,.,CASAQTVDQPQHF,TGTGCCAGCGCCCAGACGGTGGATCAGCCCCAGCATTTT
TRBJ1-1,.,TRBV5-4,few,CASSLDRRTGTEAFF,TGTGCCAGCAGCTTGGATCGCCGAACAGGTACTGAAGCTTTCTTT
TRBJ2-7,TRBD1,TRBV29-1,many,CSVRTGSSYEQYF,TGCAGCGTTAGGACAGGGAGCTCCTACGAGCAGTACTTC
TRBJ1-5,.,TRBV6-2/TRBV6-3,.,CASSDTPQDQPQHF,TGTGCCAGCAGTGATACCCCACAGGATCAGCCCCAGCATTTT
TRBJ1-2,TRBD1,TRBV6-5,.,CASSYGNRGTYGYTF,TGTGCCAGCAGTTACGGAAACAGGGGAACATATGGCTACACCTTC
TRBJ2-7,TRBD1,TRBV6-1,.,CASSETGTGPYEQYF,TGTGCCAGCAGTGAAACCGGGACAGGGCCCTACGAGCAGTACTTC
TRBJ2-5,.,TRBV11-2,.,CATSTLETQYF,TGTGCAACCAGCACACTGGAGACCCAGTACTTC
TRBJ1-6,.,TRBV6-5,.,CASSYSLEVYNSPLHF,TGTGCCAGCAGTTACTCCTTGGAGGTTTATAATTCACCCCTCCACTTT
TRBJ2-1,TRBD2,TRBV29-1,many,CSVEGILAGGENEQFF,TGCAGCGTTGAAGGAATATTAGCGGGAGGAGAGAATGAGCAGTTCTTC
TRBJ1-1,.,TRBV14,many,CASSVQGVEAFF,TGTGCCAGCAGCGTACAGGGTGTTGAAGCTTTCTTT
TRBJ1-1,.,TRBV6-5,few,CASSDDMWGLSNTEAFF,TGTGCCAGCAGTGACGATATGTGGGGCCTGTCGAACACTGAAGCTTTCTTT
TRBJ2-7,.,TRBV11-2,.,CACSLAVGDDTYEQYF,TGTGCCTGCAGCTTAGCCGTTGGAGACGATACCTACGAGCAGTACTTC
TRBJ1-5,.,TRBV4-1,.,CASSRGTRDQSQHF,TGCGCCAGCAGCCGCGGGACAAGGGATCAGTCCCAGCATTTT
TRBJ2-7,.,TRBV28,.,CASGTQYEQYF,TGTGCCAGCGGAACCCAGTACGAGCAGTACTTC
TRBJ2-4,.,TRBV11-2,.,CASSPGSSLTKDIQYF,TGTGCCAGCAGCCCGGGATCCTCCCTAACCAAAGACATTCAGTACTTC
TRBJ2-7,TRBD1,TRBV11-2,.,CASSLGGTGYEQCF,TGTGCCAGCAGCTTAGGAGGGACAGGGTACGAGCAGTGCTTC
TRBJ1-1,.,TRBV9,.,CASSPHGSTEAFF,TGTGCCAGCAGCCCACATGGGAGCACTGAAGCTTTCTTT
TRBJ2-7,.,TRBV11-2,.,CASSLGSGTRERYF,TGTGCCAGCAGCTTAGGTAGTGGGACTCGCGAGCGGTACTTC
TRBJ2-3,.,TRBV4-1,many,CASSQNLEGVISADTQYF,TGCGCCAGCAGCCAAAATCTGGAAGGGGTAATTTCGGCCGATACGCAGTATTTT
TRBJ2-3,.,TRBV7-9,.,CASSSPVTGEDMQYF,TGTGCCAGCAGTTCCCCCGTGACAGGAGAGGATATGCAGTATTTT
TRBJ1-5,.,TRBV5-6,many,CASSLAGGHSNQPQHF,TGTGCCAGCAGCTTGGCCGGAGGTCATAGCAATCAGCCCCAGCATTTT
TRBJ2-2,TRBD1,TRBV28,.,CASSRLSGTGRSGELFF,TGTGCCAGCAGCCGTCTCTCCGGGACAGGGCGATCCGGGGAGCTGTTTTTT
TRBJ2-3,TRBD1,TRBV14,.,CVSSHRTGVGTDTQYF,TGTGTCAGCAGCCATCGGACAGGGGTGGGCACAGATACGCAGTATTTT
TRBJ2-1,TRBD2,TRBV4-2,.,CASSQGLPGTSLWNEQFF,TGTGCCAGCAGCCAAGGTCTTCCAGGGACTAGTTTGTGGAATGAGCAGTTCTTC
TRBJ2-7,TRBD1,TRBV5-1,many,CASSSEGQGDEQYF,TGCGCCAGCAGCTCAGAGGGACAGGGAGACGAGCAGTACTTC
TRBJ1-1,.,TRBV6-2/TRBV6-3,many,CASSYGLGTEAFF,TGTGCCAGCAGTTACGGACTAGGGACTGAAGCTTTCTTT
TRBJ2-7,.,TRBV11-2,.,CASSLGTKIPYMQYF,TGTGCCAGCAGCCTCGGGACAAAAATCCCCTACATGCAGTACTTC
TRBJ2-2,.,TRBV11-2,.,CASSRARGAGELVF,TGTGCCAGCAGCAGGGCCAGGGGGGCCGGGGAGCTGGTTTTT
TRBJ1-1,.,TRBV11-1,once,CVSNHGTLRLTEAFF,TGTGTCAGCAATCACGGGACCTTGAGGCTAACTGAAGCCTTCTTT
TRBJ2-1,TRBD2,TRBV11-2,many,CASSLAGTSGRGIF,TGTGCCAGCAGCTTAGCCGGGACTAGCGGGAGGGGGATCTTC
TRBJ2-5,TRBD2,TRBV11-2,medium-sized,CASSLSREGGETQYF,TGTGCCAGCAGCTTATCCCGGGAGGGCGGGGAGACCCAGTACTTC
TRBJ1-1,TRBD1,TRBV11-2,.,CASSLTGTENTEALF,TGTGCCAGCAGCTTAACAGGGACAGAGAACACTGAAGCTCTCTTT
TRBJ2-7,.,TRBV11-2,.,CASSWLRCRSSYEQYF,TGTGCCAGCAGCTGGCTCAGGTGCCGGAGCTCCTATGAGCAGTACTTC